A single sample is the source of the 12 T cell receptor beta chains below, sequenced in a study of shared clonotypes between healthy human individuals. This table comes from immunoSEQ multiplex PCR, and its TCRdb copy is limited to in-frame clones, with some not included. The data show more than 2 million clones, with about 93% seen just once and less than 2% held by the top ten. CD45RO-negative, CCR7-selected cells formed the naive CD8 fraction, which excluded terminally differentiated effector memory CD45RA+ cells. The material sequenced was naive CD8+ T cells from PBMCs. The receptors were sampled from a man younger than 30 in good health. Some clones in this sample may be carry-over from other donors' samples.

With respect to this clone: The sample contains more than one DNA sequence encoding this CDR3. CDR3 in amino acids: CSVRASYEQYF. CDR3 DNA: TGCAGCGTTCGGGCTAGCTACGAGCAGTACTTC. This sequence joins TRBV29-1 and TRBJ2-7; D remains ambiguous. The CDR3 sequence is 11 residues long. In germline, CDR1 is SQVTM, CDR2 ANQGSEA. V was cut by 5 bases and J by 3 bases, with 8 bases left in between.

The V call is TRBV28, the J call TRBJ2-1; TRBD2 aligns across 10 bases. CDR1 and CDR2 (germline): MDHEN, SYDVKM. This CDR3 contains 16 residues. Unmatched junction bases numbered 8, after V lost 6 bases and J lost 3 bases. CDR3 nucleotide sequence: TGTGCCAGCAGCCCCCAGCGGGAGGGCCTCTACAATGAGCAGTTCTTC. It yields the protein CASSPQREGLYNEQFF.

The J gene is TRBJ2-7, the V gene TRBV11-1; D is undetermined. There are 11 residues in the CDR3. Per germline, CDR1 SGHAT and CDR2 FQDESV (reference sequence). Trimming removed 5 bases at V and 2 bases at J, with 4 bases between. The CDR3 region is CASSATYEQYF. CDR3 DNA: TGTGCCAGCAGCGCCACCTACGAGCAGTACTTC.

J is TRBJ1-2 and V is TRBV7-9; D might be TRBD1 (6 bases). The germline CDR1 and CDR2 sequences are SEHNR and FQNEAQ (reference sequence). Trimming stripped 1 base from V and 8 bases from J, with 20 bases between. The CDR3 contains 16 residues. The CDR3 loop is CASSLGPTGSLGGYTF. In DNA form, the CDR3 reads TGTGCCAGCAGCTTAGGCCCCACAGGGAGTTTGGGAGGCTACACCTTC.

In nucleotides, the CDR3 is TGTGCCAGCATGTTCGTCGAGCAGTACTTC. It translates to CASMFVEQYF. The chain recombines TRBV6-1 with TRBJ2-7; no definite D call. Germline V lookup: CDR1 MNHNS, CDR2 SASEGT. This CDR3 spans 10 amino acids. Trimming cost V 7 bases and J 6 bases, with 7 bases left between them.

This clone was counted only a few times. The V gene is TRBV19, the J gene TRBJ1-1, with D uncertain. The V and J ends lost 9 bases and 2 bases respectively, with 13 bases between them. The CDR3 loop spans 13 amino acids. In germline, CDR1 is LNHDA, CDR2 SQIVND (reference sequence). CDR3 sequence (DNA): TGTGCCAGCCAAACCTGGGGTAACACTGAAGCTTTCTTT. Protein: CASQTWGNTEAFF.

The V and J genes are TRBV5-8 and TRBJ2-5; D remains ambiguous. Germline CDR1 is SGHTS and CDR2 is YDEGEE. CDR3 length: 12 residues. Between the trimmed V and J ends, which lost 10 bases and 5 bases, there was a span of 15 bases. CDR3 protein: CAGLGTVETQYF. The CDR3 bases are TGTGCCGGATTAGGAACGGTGGAGACCCAGTACTTC.

This clone was detected only a few times. The V gene is TRBV6-5, the J gene TRBJ1-2, with D perhaps matching TRBD1 (6 bases). V was pared by 4 bases and J by 4 bases, with 13 bases between. CDR1 is MNHEY and CDR2 is SVGAGI in the germline V gene. CDR3 length: 14 residues. This CDR3 reads CASSFRDTRYGYTF. The DNA for the CDR3 is TGTGCCAGCAGTTTCCGGGACACTCGCTATGGCTACACCTTC.

Only a few counts were recorded for this clone. The chain uses TRBV27 and TRBJ1-1; D remains ambiguous. The CDR3 has 13 amino acids. Trimming removed 2 bases at V and 3 bases at J, with 7 bases between. CDR1 MNHEY and CDR2 SMNVEV come from the germline V gene (reference sequence). The CDR3 here is CASSLEAYTEAFF. In DNA, the CDR3 is TGTGCCAGCAGTTTAGAGGCGTACACTGAAGCTTTCTTT.

Points on this clone: This may be a read error: a much more frequent sequence differs by one nucleotide. The rearrangement links TRBV6-1 to TRBJ2-3, with 8 bases lining up with TRBD2. The CDR3 is made up of 15 amino acids. Germline lookup yields CDR1 MNHNS and CDR2 SASEGT. V lost 4 bases and J lost 0; bases outside the gene matches: 3. The CDR3 sequence is CASSGPSGSTDTQYF. Here the CDR3 DNA reads TGTGCCAGCAGTGGGCCTAGCGGGAGCACAGATACGCAGTATTTT.

This clone was seen more than once but under ten times. The same CDR3 can be traced to other DNA sequences in this sample. The chain links TRBV30 to TRBJ1-5; a weak D match, TRBD1 (6 bases). Between the trimmed V and J ends, which lost 3 bases and 2 bases, there was a span of 11 bases. The CDR3 has 14 amino acids. Per the germline V gene, CDR1 is GTSNPN and CDR2 is SVGIG (reference sequence). CDR3 DNA sequence: TGTGCCTGGAGCGTCGGGGGCGGCAATCAGCCCCAGCATTTT. Translating gives CAWSVGGGNQPQHF.

V gene TRBV14 combines with J gene TRBJ1-1, with TRBD1 as a possible D gene (5 bases). The CDR3 consists of 16 residues. Germline V gives CDR1 SGHDN, CDR2 FVKESK. Trimming cost V 4 bases and J 3 bases, with 18 bases left between them. The CDR3 DNA reads TGTGCCAGCAGCCGAGGGACCGCGGGCGTGGACACTGAAGCTTTCTTT. It specifies CASSRGTAGVDTEAFF.